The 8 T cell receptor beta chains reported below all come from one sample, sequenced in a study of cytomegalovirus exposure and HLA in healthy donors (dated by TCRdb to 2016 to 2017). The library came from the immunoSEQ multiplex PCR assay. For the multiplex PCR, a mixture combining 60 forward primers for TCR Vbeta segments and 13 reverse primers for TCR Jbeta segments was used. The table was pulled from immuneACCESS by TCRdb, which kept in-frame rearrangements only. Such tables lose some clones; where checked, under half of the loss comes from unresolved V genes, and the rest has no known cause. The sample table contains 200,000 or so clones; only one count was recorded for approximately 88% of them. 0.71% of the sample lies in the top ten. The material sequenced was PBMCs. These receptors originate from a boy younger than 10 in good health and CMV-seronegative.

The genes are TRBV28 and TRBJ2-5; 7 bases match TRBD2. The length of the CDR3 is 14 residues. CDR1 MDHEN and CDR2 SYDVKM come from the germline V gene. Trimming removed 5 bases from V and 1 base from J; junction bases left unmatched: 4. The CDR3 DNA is TGTGCCAGCAGTCCGGGGGGATCCCAAGAGACCCAGTACTTC. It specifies CASSPGGSQETQYF.

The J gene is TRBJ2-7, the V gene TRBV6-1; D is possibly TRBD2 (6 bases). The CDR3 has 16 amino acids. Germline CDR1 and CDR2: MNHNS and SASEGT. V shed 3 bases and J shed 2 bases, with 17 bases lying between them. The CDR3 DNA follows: TGTGCCAGCAGTGATGGTGTAGGAGGGGACGCCTACGAGCAGTACTTC. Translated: CASSDGVGGDAYEQYF.

CDR3 sequence: CASSLVGSNIQYF. In nucleotides, the CDR3 is TGTGCCAGCAGCTTAGTTGGTAGTAACATTCAGTACTTC. The chain joins TRBV7-9 to TRBJ2-4; D uncertain. The CDR3 sequence is 13 residues long. The V gene's germline CDR1 is SEHNR and CDR2 FQNEAQ (reference sequence). V lost 1 base and J 7 bases, leaving 8 bases between the germline ends.

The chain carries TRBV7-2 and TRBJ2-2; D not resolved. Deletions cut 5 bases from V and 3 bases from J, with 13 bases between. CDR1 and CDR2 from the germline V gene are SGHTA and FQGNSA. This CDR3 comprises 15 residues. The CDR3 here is CASSPTPGYTGELFF. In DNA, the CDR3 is TGTGCCAGCAGCCCCACCCCGGGTTACACCGGGGAGCTGTTTTTT.

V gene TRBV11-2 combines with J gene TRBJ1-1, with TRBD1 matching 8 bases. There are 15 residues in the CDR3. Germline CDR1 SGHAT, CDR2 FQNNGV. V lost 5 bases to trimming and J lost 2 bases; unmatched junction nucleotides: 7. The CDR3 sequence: CASSTRDRINTEAFF. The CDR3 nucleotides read TGTGCCAGCAGCACCCGGGACAGGATAAACACTGAAGCTTTCTTT.

The CDR3 nucleotides are TGTGCCAGCAGTTCCCCCGTCGGGACAGGGGATGGCTACACCTTC. Translation gives CASSSPVGTGDGYTF. V and J are TRBV28 and TRBJ1-2, with TRBD1 identical over 10 bases. The CDR3 runs to 15 residues. Unmatched junction bases numbered 8, after V lost 4 bases and J lost 6 bases. Germline CDR1 MDHEN, CDR2 SYDVKM.

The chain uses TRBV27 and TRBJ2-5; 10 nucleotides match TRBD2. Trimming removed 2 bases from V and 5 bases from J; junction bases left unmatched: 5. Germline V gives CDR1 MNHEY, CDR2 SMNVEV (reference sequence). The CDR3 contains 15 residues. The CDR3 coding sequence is TGTGCCAGCAGTTTAACAAGCGGGAGGGGGGAGACCCAGTACTTC. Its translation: CASSLTSGRGETQYF.

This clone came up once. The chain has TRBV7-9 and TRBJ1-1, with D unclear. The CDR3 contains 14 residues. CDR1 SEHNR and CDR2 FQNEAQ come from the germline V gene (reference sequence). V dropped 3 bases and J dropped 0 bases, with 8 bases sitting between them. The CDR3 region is CASSLPGLNTEAFF. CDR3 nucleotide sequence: TGTGCCAGCAGCTTGCCTGGGCTGAACACTGAAGCTTTCTTT.